This passage covers 21 T cell receptor beta chains from one sample sequenced in a study of patients and donors after allogeneic stem cell transplantation. TCRdb redid the calling of the RT-PCR reads with MiXCR, one entry per CDR3 protein. The table lists almost 90,000 distinct CDR3 sequences, less than 5% of them singletons. Sequencing used blood, either unsorted or a sorted T cell fraction (not recorded which). These receptors originate from a human donor who was either an allogeneic HSCT recipient or a stem cell or donor lymphocyte infusion donor (not recorded which). It is not recorded whose cells these are; they may come from a transplant donor.

The table lists this clonotype with many counts. The rearrangement joins TRBV6-2 or TRBV6-3 to TRBJ2-2; 12 nucleotides match TRBD2. This CDR3 has 19 residues. Per the germline V gene, CDR1 is MNHEY and CDR2 is SVGEGT. The V and J ends lost 2 bases and 1 base, in that order; junction bases with no gene match: 8. The CDR3 loop is CASSYGLAGGPRNTGELFF. For the CDR3, the DNA is TGTGCCAGCAGTTACGGGCTAGCGGGGGGGCCCCGGAACACCGGGGAGCTGTTTTTT.

This clonotype qualifies as medium-sized. The gene calls are TRBV5-1 and TRBJ2-1; D gene ambiguous. CDR1 and CDR2 from the germline V gene are SGHRS and YFSETQ. The CDR3 extends over 16 amino acids. Trimming left V 4 bases short and J 2 bases short, with 16 bases between. In DNA form, the CDR3 reads TGCGCCAGCAGCAGAACGTTCCGAACCGCCTACAATGAGCAGTTCTTC. The encoded protein is CASSRTFRTAYNEQFF.

The sample holds many counts of this clonotype. V is TRBV4-2 and J is TRBJ1-2, with D possibly matching TRBD1 (5 bases). Trimming stripped 0 bases from V and 6 bases from J, with 17 bases between. The germline V gene has CDR1 LGHNA and CDR2 YNFKEQ. The CDR3 spans 16 residues. As DNA, the CDR3 is TGTGCCAGCAGCCAAGATATGTCGGCAGGGTGGGATGGCTACACCTTC. Its protein product is CASSQDMSAGWDGYTF.

There are many counts of this clonotype. This chain joins TRBV7-2 and TRBJ2-1; D unresolved. This CDR3 spans 12 amino acids. Germline CDR1 is SGHTA and CDR2 is FQGNSA. With 3 bases removed from V and 10 bases from J, the gap between germline ends came to 10 bases. This CDR3 is CASSFIQREQFF. CDR3 DNA sequence: TGTGCCAGCAGCTTCATACAGCGAGAGCAGTTCTTC.

At least ten counts were recorded for this clonotype. V gene TRBV14 combines with J gene TRBJ1-1, with unresolved D. Germline-derived CDR1 and CDR2 are SGHDN and FVKESK. The length of the CDR3 is 16 residues. Trimming took off 0 bases at V and 0 bases at J, with 11 bases between the two ends. The CDR3 nucleotides are TGTGCCAGCAGCCAAGATCTAGGGCACTTGAACACTGAAGCTTTCTTT. Protein sequence: CASSQDLGHLNTEAFF.

The chain is built from TRBV7-2 and TRBJ2-5; D call uncertain. Trimming took off 5 bases at V and 5 bases at J, with 9 bases between the two ends. CDR3 length equals 12 residues. The germline V gene encodes CDR1 SGHTA and CDR2 FQGNSA. As DNA, the CDR3 is TGTGCCAGCAGCCCCTCTTCGGAGACCCAGTACTTC. Amino acids: CASSPSSETQYF.

This clonotype was counted ten times or more. The V gene is TRBV29-1, the J gene TRBJ2-1, with 10 positions matching TRBD1. Losses at the gene ends were 7 bases for V and 12 bases for J; bases not matched to a gene: 15. CDR3 length: 14 residues. Germline V gene data show CDR1 as SQVTM and CDR2 as ANQGSEA. The CDR3 loop is CSGGTGQGSFRQFF. DNA for the CDR3: TGCAGCGGAGGAACGGGACAGGGGTCGTTTCGGCAGTTCTTC.

This clonotype was seen at least ten times. The CDR3 protein is CASSQGTGGDSPLHF. The CDR3 DNA is TGTGCCAGCAGCCAGGGGACAGGGGGCGATTCACCCCTCCACTTT. The chain joins TRBV4-2 to TRBJ1-6, with 12 bases aligning to TRBD1. The CDR3 consists of 15 residues. V lost 3 bases to trimming and J lost 8 bases; unmatched junction nucleotides: 2. From germline, CDR1 is LGHNA and CDR2 YNFKEQ.

This clonotype was seen repeatedly, ten times or more. This chain links TRBV7-8 with TRBJ2-5, with 14 bases that match TRBD2. V was clipped by 3 bases and J by 5 bases; unmatched bases: 5. Germline CDR1 is SGHVS and CDR2 is FQNEAQ. The CDR3 is 16 amino acids. CDR3 sequence: CASSLTSGGGLETQYF. Here the CDR3 DNA reads TGTGCCAGCAGCTTGACTAGCGGGGGGGGTTTGGAGACCCAGTACTTC.

This clonotype came up many times. The V gene is TRBV3-1, the J gene TRBJ2-7; D possibly matches TRBD1 or TRBD2 (5 bases each). Trimming left V 4 bases short and J 2 bases short, with 15 bases between. CDR3 length equals 15 residues. From germline, CDR1 is LGHDT and CDR2 YNNKEL (reference sequence). DNA for the CDR3: TGTGCCAGCAGCCCCATACCCGGGGCGCCCTACGAGCAGTACTTC. The encoded protein is CASSPIPGAPYEQYF.

This clonotype occurred many times. The CDR3 is CAISESAQGFSPLHF. The CDR3 nucleotides are TGTGCCATCAGTGAGTCGGCCCAGGGATTTTCACCCCTCCACTTT. The chain links TRBV10-3 to TRBJ1-6; TRBD1 might be the D (5 bases). From germline, CDR1 is ENHRY and CDR2 SYGVKD. V lost 0 bases and J 9 bases, leaving 12 bases between the germline ends. The CDR3 consists of 15 residues.

This clonotype came up a few times. The CDR3: CSAATGVDGYTF. The DNA for the CDR3 is TGCAGTGCTGCAACAGGGGTTGATGGCTACACCTTC. The chain links TRBV20-1 to TRBJ1-2, with TRBD1 matching over 7 bases. Germline CDR1 reads DFQATT; CDR2 reads SNEGSKA (reference sequence). The CDR3 runs to 12 residues. The V segment lost 5 bases and the J segment 6 bases; nucleotides outside the gene matches: 6.

This clonotype was found many times. This chain links TRBV5-1 with TRBJ1-2; 9 bases fit TRBD1. Trimming at V came to 4 bases and at J to 3 bases, leaving 4 bases not matched to a gene. Germline CDR1 and CDR2: SGHRS and YFSETQ. This CDR3 spans 14 amino acids. CDR3 nucleotides: TGCGCCAGCAGCCCGGGGGACAGGGACTATGGCTACACCTTC. It translates to CASSPGDRDYGYTF.

This clonotype was observed at least ten times. The chain carries TRBV7-8 and TRBJ1-2; possible D gene TRBD1, 6 bases. CDR1 and CDR2 (germline): SGHVS, FQNEAQ. The CDR3 sequence is 13 residues long. V dropped 5 bases and J dropped 4 bases, with 11 bases sitting between them. The CDR3 protein is CASSSGQLYGYTF. CDR3 DNA: TGTGCCAGCAGCAGCGGACAGCTCTATGGCTACACCTTC.

In its sample, this clonotype was seen many times. V gene TRBV7-9 combines with J gene TRBJ2-5, with no clear D. The V and J ends lost 1 base and 7 bases respectively, with 7 bases between them. CDR1 is SEHNR and CDR2 is FQNEAQ in the germline V gene (reference sequence). CDR3 length equals 12 residues. Written as DNA, the CDR3 is TGTGCCAGCAGCTTAGGAAGTTTGACCCAGTACTTC. It specifies CASSLGSLTQYF. The full variable domain, its missing parts supplied by reference TRBV7-9 and TRBJ2-5, is DTGVSQNPRHKITKRGQNVTFRCDPISEHNRLYWYRQTLGQGPEFLTYFQNEAQLEKSRLLSDRFSAERPKGSFSTLEIQRTEQGDSAMYLCASSLGSLTQYFGPGTRLLVL.

This clonotype was counted ten times or more. The rearrangement uses TRBV12-3 or TRBV12-4 and TRBJ1-4; no reliable D call. Trimming left V 5 bases short and J 4 bases short, with 11 bases between. The CDR3 loop spans 14 amino acids. The CDR3 reads CASSLQAYNEKLFF. CDR3 DNA sequence: TGTGCCAGCAGTCTGCAGGCGTATAATGAAAAACTGTTTTTT.

Ten or more counts support this clonotype. The rearrangement links TRBV12-3 or TRBV12-4 to TRBJ1-6; the D gene is possibly TRBD1 (6 bases). CDR3 length: 15 residues. V was cut by 3 bases and J by 6 bases, with 12 bases left in between. The CDR3 loop is CASSLARGLNSPLHF. CDR3 bases: TGTGCCAGCAGTTTGGCCAGGGGCCTTAATTCACCCCTCCACTTT.

This clonotype was seen once. V gene TRBV2 combines with J gene TRBJ1-2; D is unresolved. This CDR3 spans 15 amino acids. CDR1 is SNHLY and CDR2 is FYNNEI in the germline V gene. The ends were cut back, 6 bases at V and 3 bases at J, with 17 bases in the middle. CDR3 nucleotides: TGTGCCAGCAGCCCCACGGGAGCAGAAGACTATGGCTACACCTTC. Protein product: CASSPTGAEDYGYTF.

There are many counts of this clonotype. V gene TRBV7-3 combines with J gene TRBJ2-1; 7 bases are shared with TRBD1. The germline V gene has CDR1 SGHTA and CDR2 FQGTGA. V shed 2 bases, J shed 1 base, and the junction held 2 bases outside the gene matches. The CDR3 is made up of 15 amino acids. CDR3 sequence (DNA): TGTGCCAGCAGCTTAGACAGGGTTTCCTACAATGAGCAGTTCTTC. It specifies CASSLDRVSYNEQFF.

CDR3 in DNA: TGTGCCAGCAGTTACCAGGGGAACACTGAAGCTTTCTTT. It specifies CASSYQGNTEAFF. The rearrangement links TRBV6-6 to TRBJ1-1, with TRBD1 as a possible D gene (5 bases). The CDR3 is made up of 13 amino acids. CDR1 is MNHNY, CDR2 SVGAGI, per germline (reference sequence). Deletions cut 2 bases from V and 1 base from J, with 5 bases between.

This clonotype was counted many times. The chain is built from TRBV10-2 and TRBJ2-3, with 12 positions matching TRBD2. The CDR3 runs 17 residues. V trimming: 9 bases; J trimming: 3 bases; junction bases outside the gene matches: 13. Germline CDR1 WSHSY, CDR2 SAAADI. Written as DNA, the CDR3 is TGCGCCAGTGGCATCTGGACTAGCGGGGCGCGGACAGATACGCAGTATTTT. Encoded protein: CASGIWTSGARTDTQYF.